This is a list of T cell receptor beta chains from one sample in a study of beta chain features in type 1 diabetes. Here immunoSEQ multiplex PCR was the method, and the copy in TCRdb shows in-frame clones only, minus some. The profile shows approximately 170,000 clones, 6% to 9% of them singletons. Sequencing was carried out using central memory CD4+ T cells from blood. Receptor source: a man aged 18 to 35 with type 1 diabetes. Both conserved end residues are part of each CDR3. The order of the fields is D gene, J gene, clone size, V gene, CDR3 length, CDR3 DNA, CDR3 protein. D genes are given only for firm matches. Clone size, where shown, is once, few, many, or a class for clones that have expanded.

d_gene: -; j_gene: TRBJ2-7; abundance: -; v_gene: TRBV19; len: 14; CDR3nt: TGTGCCAGTAGTACCTCACAGGGATCCTACGAGCAGTACTTC; CDR3aa: CASSTSQGSYEQYF
d_gene: TRBD1; j_gene: TRBJ1-2; abundance: few; v_gene: TRBV19; len: 14; CDR3nt: TGTGCCAGTAGTAGAGAGGACAGGGTCTATGGCTACACCTTC; CDR3aa: CASSREDRVYGYTF
d_gene: TRBD2; j_gene: TRBJ2-1; abundance: -; v_gene: TRBV11-3; len: 15; CDR3nt: TGTGCCAGCAGCTTAACGTTAGCGGGGGACAATGAGCAGTTCTTC; CDR3aa: CASSLTLAGDNEQFF
d_gene: TRBD1; j_gene: TRBJ1-3; abundance: -; v_gene: TRBV30; len: 15; CDR3nt: TGTGCCTGGAGTGGCGGACAGGGGAAGGGGAACACCATATATTTT; CDR3aa: CAWSGGQGKGNTIYF
d_gene: TRBD1; j_gene: TRBJ1-1; abundance: -; v_gene: TRBV28; len: 13; CDR3nt: TGTGCCAGCGAGGGACAGGTGAACACTGAAGCTTTCTTT; CDR3aa: CASEGQVNTEAFF
d_gene: -; j_gene: TRBJ1-6; abundance: few; v_gene: TRBV7-2; len: 12; CDR3nt: TGTGCCAGCAGCTGGCATAATTCACCCCTCCACTTT; CDR3aa: CASSWHNSPLHF
d_gene: -; j_gene: TRBJ1-4; abundance: -; v_gene: TRBV19; len: 16; CDR3nt: TGTGCCAGTAGCGGTCCCTTTGGTTCAACTAATGAAAAACTGTTTTTT; CDR3aa: CASSGPFGSTNEKLFF
d_gene: TRBD1; j_gene: TRBJ2-6; abundance: few; v_gene: TRBV4-1; len: 20; CDR3nt: TGCGCCAGCAGCCAGGCCGGGACAGGGGGCCTGGGCTCTGGGGCCAACGTCCTGACTTTC; CDR3aa: CASSQAGTGGLGSGANVLTF
d_gene: -; j_gene: TRBJ2-1; abundance: -; v_gene: TRBV5-1; len: 15; CDR3nt: TGCGCCAGCAGCTTGCAGGGTGGGATGGGCAATGAGCAGTTCTTC; CDR3aa: CASSLQGGMGNEQFF
d_gene: -; j_gene: TRBJ2-2; abundance: -; v_gene: TRBV2; len: 16; CDR3nt: TGTGCCAGCAGTCCCAGCGGATACCACGGCACCGGGGAGCTGTTTTTT; CDR3aa: CASSPSGYHGTGELFF
d_gene: TRBD1; j_gene: TRBJ2-7; abundance: -; v_gene: TRBV7-9; len: 14; CDR3nt: TGTGCCAGCAGCTCGACAGGGGGACTGGGCGAGCAGTACTTC; CDR3aa: CASSSTGGLGEQYF
d_gene: TRBD2; j_gene: TRBJ2-5; abundance: -; v_gene: TRBV5-4; len: 18; CDR3nt: TGTGCCAGCAGCTTGGACGGACTAGCGGGCCCTACGACGGAGACCCAGTACTTC; CDR3aa: CASSLDGLAGPTTETQYF
d_gene: TRBD1; j_gene: TRBJ1-5; abundance: -; v_gene: TRBV4-1; len: 18; CDR3nt: TGCGCCAGCAGCCCCACTCTAGGACAGGGGGCGGATGGTCAGCCCCAGCATTTT; CDR3aa: CASSPTLGQGADGQPQHF
d_gene: TRBD1; j_gene: TRBJ1-3; abundance: -; v_gene: TRBV5-4; len: 16; CDR3nt: TGTGCCAGCAGCCCAGACCCGACAGGGGGTGGAAACACCATATATTTT; CDR3aa: CASSPDPTGGGNTIYF
d_gene: -; j_gene: TRBJ1-1; abundance: -; v_gene: TRBV2; len: 13; CDR3nt: TGTGCCAGCACGGGGGAGTCACACACTGAAGCTTTCTTT; CDR3aa: CASTGESHTEAFF
d_gene: -; j_gene: TRBJ1-2; abundance: many; v_gene: TRBV28; len: 11; CDR3nt: TGTGCCAGCACGCGTCGAAGCGGCTACACCTTC; CDR3aa: CASTRRSGYTF
d_gene: TRBD1; j_gene: TRBJ2-7; abundance: -; v_gene: TRBV30; len: 12; CDR3nt: TGTGCCTGGCGGACAGGGACGGTCGAGCAGTACTTC; CDR3aa: CAWRTGTVEQYF
d_gene: -; j_gene: TRBJ2-5; abundance: -; v_gene: TRBV28; len: 14; CDR3nt: TGTGCCAGCCTTCATCAGGGGAGGGGGGAGACCCAGTACTTC; CDR3aa: CASLHQGRGETQYF
d_gene: -; j_gene: TRBJ2-1; abundance: -; v_gene: TRBV9; len: 14; CDR3nt: TGTGCCAGCAGCCCACGGACTTGGCTCGATGAGCAGTTCTTC; CDR3aa: CASSPRTWLDEQFF
d_gene: -; j_gene: TRBJ2-1; abundance: few; v_gene: TRBV25-1; len: 11; CDR3nt: TGTGCCAGCAGTGAATATAGTGAGCAGTTCTTC; CDR3aa: CASSEYSEQFF
d_gene: TRBD2; j_gene: TRBJ2-7; abundance: -; v_gene: TRBV14; len: 15; CDR3nt: TGTGCCAGCAGCCAAGTTCGACTAGCTCGAACCGAGCAGTACTTC; CDR3aa: CASSQVRLARTEQYF
d_gene: -; j_gene: TRBJ1-5; abundance: few; v_gene: TRBV9; len: 16; CDR3nt: TGTGCCAGCAGCGAAACCGCGGGGGCCGGCAATCAGCCCCAGCATTTT; CDR3aa: CASSETAGAGNQPQHF
d_gene: -; j_gene: TRBJ2-7; abundance: few; v_gene: TRBV5-1; len: 14; CDR3nt: TGCGCCAGCAGCTTGGTAGTGAGAGGCGACGAGCAGTACTTC; CDR3aa: CASSLVVRGDEQYF